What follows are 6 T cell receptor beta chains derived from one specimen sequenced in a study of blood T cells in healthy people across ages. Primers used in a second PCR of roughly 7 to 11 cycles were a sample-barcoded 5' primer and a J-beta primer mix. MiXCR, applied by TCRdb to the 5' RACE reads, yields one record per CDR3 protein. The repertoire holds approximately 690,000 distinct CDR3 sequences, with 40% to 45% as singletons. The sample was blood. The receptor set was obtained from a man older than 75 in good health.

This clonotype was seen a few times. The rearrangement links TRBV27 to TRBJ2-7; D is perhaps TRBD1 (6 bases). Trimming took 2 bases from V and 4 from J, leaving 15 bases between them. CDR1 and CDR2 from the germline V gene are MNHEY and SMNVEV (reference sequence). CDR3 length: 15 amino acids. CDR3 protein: CASSLKPGEFYEQYF. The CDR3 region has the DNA TGTGCCAGCAGTTTAAAACCAGGGGAATTTTACGAGCAGTACTTC.

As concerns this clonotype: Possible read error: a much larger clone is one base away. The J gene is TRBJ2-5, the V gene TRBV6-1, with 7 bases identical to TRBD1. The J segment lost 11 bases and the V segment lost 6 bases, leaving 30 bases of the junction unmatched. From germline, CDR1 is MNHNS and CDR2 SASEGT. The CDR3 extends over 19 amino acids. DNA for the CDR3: TGTGCCAGCAGAACATTAAGCTCGGGGACAGTGAGCTCCTACAATGAGCAGTACTTC. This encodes CASRTLSSGTVSSYNEQYF.

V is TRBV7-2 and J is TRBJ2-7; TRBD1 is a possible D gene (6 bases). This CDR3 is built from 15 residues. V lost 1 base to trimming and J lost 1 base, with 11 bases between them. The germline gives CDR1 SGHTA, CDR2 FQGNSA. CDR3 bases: TGTGCCAGCAGCTTAGAACAGGGCCATTCCTACGAGCAGTACTTC. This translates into CASSLEQGHSYEQYF. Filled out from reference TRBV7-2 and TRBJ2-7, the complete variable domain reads GAGVSQSPSNKVTEKGKDVELRCDPISGHTALYWYRQSLGQGLEFLIYFQGNSAPDKSGLPSDRFSAERTGGSVSTLTIQRTQQEDSAVYLCASSLEQGHSYEQYFGPGTRLTVT.

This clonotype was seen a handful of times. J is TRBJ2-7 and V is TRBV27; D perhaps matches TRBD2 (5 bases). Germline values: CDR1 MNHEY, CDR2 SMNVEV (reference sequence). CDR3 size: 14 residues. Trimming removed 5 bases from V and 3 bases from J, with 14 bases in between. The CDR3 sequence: CASSDAGRDYEQYF. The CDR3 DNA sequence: TGTGCCAGCAGTGATGCAGGACGGGACTACGAGCAGTACTTC.

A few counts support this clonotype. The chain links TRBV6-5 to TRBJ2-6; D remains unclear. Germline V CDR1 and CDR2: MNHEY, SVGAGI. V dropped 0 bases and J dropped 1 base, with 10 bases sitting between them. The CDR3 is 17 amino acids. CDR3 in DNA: TGTGCCAGCAGTTACTCGACGGGTGCGTCTGGGGCCAACGTCCTGACTTTC. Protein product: CASSYSTGASGANVLTF.

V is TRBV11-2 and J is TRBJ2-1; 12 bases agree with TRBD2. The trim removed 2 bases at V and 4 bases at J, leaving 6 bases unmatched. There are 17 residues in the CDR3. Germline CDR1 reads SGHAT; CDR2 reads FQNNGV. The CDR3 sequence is CASSLLLLAGGYNEQFF. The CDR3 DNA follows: TGTGCCAGCAGCTTACTACTACTAGCGGGAGGTTACAATGAGCAGTTCTTC.